Each of the 10 T cell receptor beta chains below was sequenced from the same sample in a study of PD-L1 blockade in urothelial cancer. Data came from immunoSEQ multiplex PCR; TCRdb stores just in-frame clones and leaves some out. The sample shows 95,000 to 100,000 clones, around 87% of them seen only once. As for time point: pretreatment peripheral blood. The sample was PBMCs, taken around atezolizumab (anti-PD-L1) treatment. These receptors originate from a man aged 55-75 years with urothelial cancer.

This clone was observed once. V is TRBV6-1 and J is TRBJ1-2; TRBD1 might be the D (6 bases). This CDR3 is 15 amino acids long. V lost 1 base and J lost 0, with 9 bases in between. The germline V gene has CDR1 MNHNS and CDR2 SASEGT. DNA of the CDR3: TGTGCCAGCAGTGAAGTGGGGGCCACTAACTATGGCTACACCTTC. Translation: CASSEVGATNYGYTF.

Remarks on this clone: One junction end disagrees with the germline gene, perhaps due to a read error. This chain uses TRBV7-7 with TRBJ2-2; 7 nucleotides line up with TRBD1. This CDR3 has 14 residues. CDR1 is SSHAT and CDR2 is FNYEAQ in the germline V gene (reference sequence). The CDR3 here is CASRETGDTGELFF. The CDR3 region has the DNA TGTGCTAGCAGAGAAACAGGGGACACCGGGGAGCTGTTTTTT.

CDR3 bases: TGTGCCAGCAGGGGCCCCTCCTACAATGAGCAGTTCTTC. Translating it yields CASRGPSYNEQFF. The J gene is TRBJ2-1, the V gene TRBV6-1; D is ambiguous. V was clipped by 6 bases and J by 0 bases, with 6 bases between them. CDR3 length: 13 amino acids. Germline V lookup: CDR1 MNHNS, CDR2 SASEGT.

This clone is a singleton in its sample. The CDR3 spells CASRPTQGSGPYNEQFF. DNA for the CDR3: TGTGCCAGCAGACCTACCCAGGGGTCAGGCCCCTACAATGAGCAGTTCTTC. The chain uses TRBV4-2 and TRBJ2-1; D may be TRBD1 (6 bases). The CDR3 is 17 amino acids. CDR1 is LGHNA and CDR2 is YNFKEQ in the germline V gene. V gave up 6 bases and J gave up 2 bases, with 20 bases separating them.

The chain recombines TRBV5-6 with TRBJ2-5, with TRBD1 matching 8 bases. With V trimmed by 3 bases and J by 4 bases, 14 bases remained unmatched. CDR3 length: 17 amino acids. Germline CDR1 reads SGHDT; CDR2 reads YYEEEE. The CDR3 loop is CASSYPEPGQGGETQYF. Written as DNA, the CDR3 is TGTGCCAGCAGCTATCCAGAACCCGGACAGGGCGGAGAGACCCAGTACTTC.

This chain uses TRBV2 with TRBJ2-1, with 8 bases aligning to TRBD1. This CDR3 has 15 amino acids. The J segment lost 5 bases and the V segment lost 8 bases, leaving 11 bases of the junction unmatched. In germline, CDR1 is SNHLY, CDR2 FYNNEI. The DNA of the CDR3 is TGTGCCAGCGGGCTAAACAGGGGGGCAAACAATGAGCAGTTCTTC. It yields the protein CASGLNRGANNEQFF.

V usage is TRBV10-3 and J usage is TRBJ1-1; D is unclear. Trimming cost V 4 bases and J 3 bases, with 12 bases left between them. The CDR3 has 14 amino acids. Germline V gives CDR1 ENHRY, CDR2 SYGVKD. CDR3 in DNA: TGTGCCATCAGTGTAGACTTGAGAGACACTGAAGCTTTCTTT. This encodes CAISVDLRDTEAFF.

V and J are TRBV21-1 and TRBJ1-5; the DNA was not compared with TRBD1, the D call given in the table. TRBV21-1 is classified as a pseudogene. This CDR3 contains 14 residues. The CDR3 DNA sequence: TGTGCCAGCGCAAAAAAGGGGAGCAATCAGCCCCAGCATTTT. This codes for CASAKKGSNQPQHF.

The chain carries TRBV19 and TRBJ2-5, with D possibly being TRBD2 (5 bases). Germline loops: CDR1 LNHDA, CDR2 SQIVND (reference sequence). V was shortened by 3 bases and J by 4 bases, with 12 bases between the two germline ends. CDR3 length: 14 amino acids. CDR3 loop: CASSIGVIGETQYF. The CDR3 region has the DNA TGTGCCAGTAGTATCGGGGTTATCGGAGAGACCCAGTACTTC.

This chain joins TRBV4-2 and TRBJ1-1; 7 bases fit TRBD1. Germline lookup yields CDR1 LGHNA and CDR2 YNFKEQ. The CDR3 loop spans 15 amino acids. V lost 0 bases, J lost 4 bases, and 5 bases stayed unmatched. The CDR3 is CASSQDSAGGTEAFF. As DNA, the CDR3 is TGTGCCAGCAGCCAAGATTCAGCAGGGGGCACTGAAGCTTTCTTT.